What follows are 14 T cell receptor beta chains derived from one specimen sequenced in a study of blood T cell repertoires in COVID-19. Some clones are missing from TCRdb's copy, which holds only in-frame ones; the method was immunoSEQ multiplex PCR. The sample shows some 400,000 clones, 91% of them seen only once. What was sequenced was PBMCs or T cells enriched from blood (not recorded which). The receptor set was obtained from a woman aged 40 to 50 who had been exposed to COVID-19.

This chain joins TRBV19 and TRBJ1-4; tentatively, D is TRBD1 (5 bases). Germline CDR1 reads LNHDA; CDR2 reads SQIVND (reference sequence). The CDR3 has 15 residues. Trimming removed 1 base from V and 4 bases from J, with 10 bases in between. CDR3 region: CASSIGGSYNEKLFF. The CDR3 DNA reads TGTGCCAGTAGTATAGGGGGCTCCTATAATGAAAAACTGTTTTTT.

The CDR3 protein is CAISDITDTQYF. CDR3 coding DNA: TGTGCCATCAGTGATATCACAGATACGCAGTATTTT. The chain recombines TRBV10-3 with TRBJ2-3, with D hard to call. V lost 3 bases and J 2 bases, leaving 3 bases between the germline ends. Germline values: CDR1 ENHRY, CDR2 SYGVKD. The CDR3 contains 12 residues.

The chain combines TRBV6-5 with TRBJ2-1; 9 bases are shared with TRBD2. With V trimmed by 8 bases and J by 0 bases, 5 bases remained unmatched. CDR1 MNHEY and CDR2 SVGAGI come from the germline V gene. The CDR3 sequence is 15 residues long. Here the CDR3 DNA reads TGTGCCAGCTCGCGGGGGGGACCCTCCTACAATGAGCAGTTCTTC. This translates into CASSRGGPSYNEQFF.

The V and J genes are TRBV12-5 and TRBJ1-1; 9 bases map to TRBD1. Germline CDR1 is LGHNT and CDR2 is FRNRAP. With V trimmed by 1 base and J by 5 bases, 17 bases remained unmatched. The CDR3 length is 19 residues. The CDR3 loop is CASGLGPPGQGRSKTEAFF. In DNA form, the CDR3 reads TGTGCTAGTGGTTTGGGACCTCCGGGACAGGGACGATCAAAGACTGAAGCTTTCTTT. The variable domain in full, with the rest retrieved from reference TRBV12-5 and TRBJ1-1, is DARVTQTPRHKVTEMGQEVTMRCQPILGHNTVFWYRQTMMQGLELLAYFRNRAPLDDSGMPKDRFSAEMPDATLATLKIQPSEPRDSAVYFCASGLGPPGQGRSKTEAFFGQGTRLTVV.

The gene calls are TRBV7-2 and TRBJ1-3; tentative D call: TRBD1 (5 bases). Germline V gives CDR1 SGHTA, CDR2 FQGNSA. V was clipped by 5 bases and J by 4 bases, with 18 bases between them. The CDR3 sequence is 16 residues long. CDR3 sequence reads: CASSPGWGQGGNTIYF. The CDR3 DNA is TGTGCCAGCAGCCCTGGGTGGGGCCAGGGCGGAAACACCATATATTTT.

This rearrangement joins TRBV19 to TRBJ1-1; 12 nucleotides align to TRBD1. CDR1 is LNHDA, CDR2 SQIVND, per germline (reference sequence). The CDR3 extends over 16 amino acids. With 2 bases clipped from V and 5 bases from J, the junction kept 6 bases outside the gene matches. The CDR3, as DNA: TGTGCCAGTAGTATACCGGGACAGGGGGCTGGAACTGAAGCTTTCTTT. Amino acid sequence: CASSIPGQGAGTEAFF.

The CDR3 DNA reads TGTGCCAGCACGGGGGTCCGGGGGGCTGGAGAAAAACTGTTTTTT. Translated, it gives CASTGVRGAGEKLFF. This chain joins TRBV7-9 and TRBJ1-4; the D gene is possibly TRBD1 (6 bases). Germline V CDR1 and CDR2: SEHNR, FQNEAQ (reference sequence). This CDR3 has 15 amino acids. The V end was cut by 7 bases, the J end by 8 bases, with 20 bases between.

The V gene is TRBV18, the J gene TRBJ2-7; 8 bases fit TRBD1. This CDR3 is built from 15 residues. V was pared by 0 bases and J by 7 bases, with 8 bases of the junction left unmatched. Germline CDR1 is KGHSH and CDR2 is LQKENI. The CDR3 is CASSPPWTGTSEQYF. The CDR3 nucleotides read TGTGCCAGCTCACCACCGTGGACAGGGACGAGTGAGCAGTACTTC.

The chain couples TRBV19 to TRBJ1-1; TRBD1 agrees at 11 bases. The ends lost 7 bases at V and 5 bases at J; junction bases unmatched: 12. Germline V gene sequence: CDR1 LNHDA, CDR2 SQIVND (reference sequence). The CDR3 sequence is 16 residues long. The DNA of the CDR3 is TGTGCCAGTATGGCGGGCCAGGGGACAGGGGGTACTGAAGCTTTCTTT. Its protein is CASMAGQGTGGTEAFF.

The J gene is TRBJ1-1, the V gene TRBV18; weak D call: TRBD1 (5 bases). The germline V gene encodes CDR1 KGHSH and CDR2 LQKENI. V dropped 6 bases and J dropped 2 bases, with 19 bases sitting between them. The CDR3 spans 16 residues. The CDR3 bases are TGTGCCAGCTCCCCCTTCGGCAGGGTCGGAAACACTGAAGCTTTCTTT. The encoded protein is CASSPFGRVGNTEAFF.

This sequence joins TRBV19 and TRBJ1-1; D is possibly TRBD1 (5 bases). V was cut by 2 bases and J by 7 bases, with 11 bases left in between. The germline V gene has CDR1 LNHDA and CDR2 SQIVND (reference sequence). The CDR3 loop spans 13 amino acids. The CDR3 nucleotides read TGTGCCAGTAGTATAATTGGGGGGAGTGAAGCTTTCTTT. Residues: CASSIIGGSEAFF.

The CDR3 sequence is CASSAGGLPTFNTGELFF. The CDR3 coding sequence is TGTGCCAGCAGCGCCGGGGGGCTTCCTACATTCAACACCGGGGAGCTGTTTTTT. The rearrangement joins TRBV9 to TRBJ2-2; TRBD2 is a possible D gene (7 bases). Germline V CDR1 and CDR2: SGDLS, YYNGEE. Trimming pared 3 bases from V and 2 bases from J, leaving 20 bases between. This CDR3 has 18 residues.

The DNA of the CDR3 is TGCGCCAGCAGGGCGGGGGCGAACGAGCAGTACTTC. The encoded protein is CASRAGANEQYF. The chain is built from TRBV5-1 and TRBJ2-7, with D possibly being TRBD2 (7 bases). The ends were cut back, 5 bases at V and 5 bases at J, with 11 bases in the middle. This CDR3 has 12 residues. From germline, CDR1 is SGHRS and CDR2 YFSETQ. The entire variable domain, with the rest obtained from reference TRBV5-1 and TRBJ2-7, is as follows: KAGVTQTPRYLIKTRGQQVTLSCSPISGHRSVSWYQQTPGQGLQFLFEYFSETQRNKGNFPGRFSGRQFSNSRSEMNVSTLELGDSALYLCASRAGANEQYFGPGTRLTVT.

The chain employs TRBV11-3 and TRBJ2-3; 8 bases fit TRBD1. This CDR3 comprises 17 residues. The V gene's germline CDR1 is SGHNT and CDR2 YENEEA. The ends lost 2 bases at V and 1 base at J; junction bases unmatched: 8. CDR3 amino acids: CASSLRRTGLRTDTQYF. The CDR3 region has the DNA TGTGCCAGCAGCTTAAGGCGGACAGGGCTCCGCACAGATACGCAGTATTTT. Complete variable domain (other parts from reference TRBV11-3 and TRBJ2-3): EAGVVQSPRYKIIEKKQPVAFWCNPISGHNTLYWYLQNLGQGPELLIRYENEEAVDDSQLPKDRFSAERLKGVDSTLKIQPAELGDSAVYLCASSLRRTGLRTDTQYFGPGTRLTVL.